This TCR beta chain was obtained from a study of human thymus T cells. General study findings and limits: V and J gene usage appeared biased in thymic and blood repertoires.

Note on this clone: Its specificity is not known.

The CDR3 is made up of 14 amino acids. Germline CDR1 reads SEHNR; CDR2 reads FQNEAQ (reference sequence). V shed 6 bases and J 4 bases; nucleotides not matched to a gene: 4. The assay was immunoSEQ multiplex PCR, and TCRdb's table has in-frame clones only and misses some. Of roughly 60,000 clones in the sample, nearly 95% were seen once. Samples came from healthy Finnish infants during open corrective cardiac surgery. A 0.5-1 mL peripheral blood aliquot was taken intraoperatively from four of eight donors. The rearrangement uses TRBV7-9 and TRBJ2-2; 8 nucleotides agree with TRBD1. The receptor was derived from a boy under three years old with a congenital heart defect but otherwise immunologically healthy. What was sequenced was blood. The CDR3 protein is CASRPDRVTGELFF. In DNA, the CDR3 is TGTGCCAGCAGACCGGACAGGGTCACCGGGGAGCTGTTTTTT.